Sequencing of this T cell receptor beta chain was carried out in a study of response to subunit inactivated influenza vaccine. Study-wide results and limits: Researchers suggested that each seasonal influenza vaccination recruits few new T cells.

The CDR3 extends over 17 amino acids. CDR1 and CDR2 (germline): SGHRS, YFSETQ. Between the trimmed V and J ends, which lost 5 bases and 1 base, there was a span of 21 bases. With respect to this clonotype: Its antigen is currently unknown.

TCRdb recomputed calls from the RT-PCR reads with MiXCR, one row per CDR3 protein. Of around 520,000 distinct CDR3 sequences in the sample, 12% are singletons; the top ten hold about a tenth. The receptor's source is a man aged 45 to 65 who received an inactivated influenza vaccine. This chain links TRBV5-1 with TRBJ1-2; D possibly corresponds to TRBD1 (6 bases). The specimen comprised PBMCs from blood, sampled on the day of vaccination. The CDR3 spells CASRAQQGALLNYGYTF. CDR3 nucleotides: TGCGCCAGCAGGGCCCAACAGGGCGCCTTACTTAACTATGGCTACACCTTC.